The source of this T cell receptor beta chain is a study of blood T cell repertoires in COVID-19. About the research overall: Nucleic acid was either cDNA or gDNA, and it came from T cells, B-cell-depleted T cells, or PBMCs.

V lost 6 bases and J lost 6, with 9 bases in between. CDR1 and CDR2 from the germline V gene are KGHSH and LQKENI. CDR3 length equals 12 residues. Assay used: immunoSEQ multiplex PCR; TCRdb lists only in-frame clones, some missing. Seen here are under 300,000 clones, around four fifths observed once, and the top ten hold about 4%. The genes are TRBV18 and TRBJ2-1; D is possibly TRBD2 (6 bases). The source material was peripheral blood. The origin of this receptor is a man aged 45-60 years with acute or convalescent COVID-19. The CDR3 sequence is CASSLTSNEQFF. The CDR3 DNA reads as TGTGCCAGCTCCCTGACTAGCAATGAGCAGTTCTTC.